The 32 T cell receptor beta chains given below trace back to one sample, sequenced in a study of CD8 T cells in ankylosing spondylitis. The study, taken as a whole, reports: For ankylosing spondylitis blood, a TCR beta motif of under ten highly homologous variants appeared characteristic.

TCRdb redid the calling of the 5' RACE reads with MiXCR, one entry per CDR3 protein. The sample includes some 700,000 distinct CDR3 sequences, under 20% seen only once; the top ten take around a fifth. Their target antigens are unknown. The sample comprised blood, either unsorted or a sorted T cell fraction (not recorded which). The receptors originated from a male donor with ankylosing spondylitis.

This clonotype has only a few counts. CDR3 in amino acids: CSAYFSGPRGDTQYF. CDR3 DNA sequence: TGCAGTGCATACTTCTCGGGGCCACGGGGGGATACGCAGTATTTT. The rearrangement joins TRBV20-1 to TRBJ2-3; D is perhaps TRBD2 (6 bases). Germline V gene lookup returns CDR1 DFQATT and CDR2 SNEGSKA (reference sequence). V lost 6 bases and J 6 bases, leaving 22 bases between the germline ends. This CDR3 is 15 amino acids long.

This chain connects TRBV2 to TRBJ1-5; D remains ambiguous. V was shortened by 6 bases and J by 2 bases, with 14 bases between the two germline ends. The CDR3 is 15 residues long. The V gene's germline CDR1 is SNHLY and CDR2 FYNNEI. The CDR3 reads CASSLELYGNQPQHF. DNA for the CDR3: TGTGCCAGCAGCTTAGAACTTTATGGCAATCAGCCCCAGCATTTT.

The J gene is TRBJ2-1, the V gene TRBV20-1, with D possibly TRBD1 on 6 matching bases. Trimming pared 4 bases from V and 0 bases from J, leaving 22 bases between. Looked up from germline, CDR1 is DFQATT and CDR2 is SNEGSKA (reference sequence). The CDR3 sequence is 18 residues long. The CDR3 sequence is CSATGVSDTYLSYNEQFF. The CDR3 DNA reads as TGCAGTGCTACAGGGGTTAGCGACACCTACCTCTCCTACAATGAGCAGTTCTTC.

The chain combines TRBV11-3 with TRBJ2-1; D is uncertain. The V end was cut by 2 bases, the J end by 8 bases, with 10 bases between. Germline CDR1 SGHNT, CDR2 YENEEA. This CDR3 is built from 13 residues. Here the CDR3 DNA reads TGTGCCAGCAGCTTATCACTTAGGGATGAGCAGTTCTTC. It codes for CASSLSLRDEQFF.

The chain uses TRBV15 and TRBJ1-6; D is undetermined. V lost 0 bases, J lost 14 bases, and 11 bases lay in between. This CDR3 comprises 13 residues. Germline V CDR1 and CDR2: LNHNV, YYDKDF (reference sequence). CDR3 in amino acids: CATSRDRITALHF. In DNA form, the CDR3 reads TGTGCCACCAGCAGAGACCGTATCACGGCCCTCCACTTT.

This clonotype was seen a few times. This CDR3 is CASSVDTHTDTQYF. The CDR3 nucleotides are TGTGCCAGCAGCGTAGATACTCACACAGATACGCAGTATTTT. The genes are TRBV9 and TRBJ2-3, with D uncertain. Trimming pared 0 bases from V and 2 bases from J, leaving 7 bases between. Germline CDR1 and CDR2: SGDLS and YYNGEE. The CDR3 spans 14 residues.

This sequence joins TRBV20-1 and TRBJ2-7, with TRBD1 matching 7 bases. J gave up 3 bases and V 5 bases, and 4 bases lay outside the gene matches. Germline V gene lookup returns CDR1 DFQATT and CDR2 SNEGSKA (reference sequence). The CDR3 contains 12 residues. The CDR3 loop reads CSASWDSYEQYF. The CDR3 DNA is TGCAGTGCTTCTTGGGACAGCTACGAGCAGTACTTC.

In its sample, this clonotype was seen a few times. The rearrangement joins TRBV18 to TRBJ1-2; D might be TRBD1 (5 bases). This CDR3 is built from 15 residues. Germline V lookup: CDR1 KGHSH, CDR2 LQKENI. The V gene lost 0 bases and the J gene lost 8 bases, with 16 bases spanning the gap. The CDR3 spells CASSPPSMTGTGYTF. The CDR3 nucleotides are TGTGCCAGCTCACCACCGAGTATGACGGGGACCGGCTACACCTTC.

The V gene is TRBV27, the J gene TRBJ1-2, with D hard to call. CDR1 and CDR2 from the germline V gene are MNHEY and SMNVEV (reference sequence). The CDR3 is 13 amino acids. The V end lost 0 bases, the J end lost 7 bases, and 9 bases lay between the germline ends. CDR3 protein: CASSLSWASGYTF. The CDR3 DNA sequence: TGTGCCAGCAGTTTATCTTGGGCAAGTGGCTACACCTTC.

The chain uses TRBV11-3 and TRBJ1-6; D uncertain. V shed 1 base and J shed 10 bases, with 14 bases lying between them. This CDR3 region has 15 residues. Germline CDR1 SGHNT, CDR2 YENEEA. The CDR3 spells CASSLGRRGDSPLHF. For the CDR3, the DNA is TGTGCCAGCAGCTTAGGTCGCCGGGGAGACTCACCCCTCCACTTT.

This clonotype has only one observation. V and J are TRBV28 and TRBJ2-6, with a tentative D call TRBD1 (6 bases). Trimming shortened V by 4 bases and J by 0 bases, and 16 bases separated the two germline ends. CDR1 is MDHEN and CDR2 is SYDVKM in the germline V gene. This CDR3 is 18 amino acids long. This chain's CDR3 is CASSSRDIESSGANVLTF. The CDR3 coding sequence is TGTGCCAGCAGTTCCCGGGACATAGAGAGCTCTGGGGCCAACGTCCTGACTTTC.

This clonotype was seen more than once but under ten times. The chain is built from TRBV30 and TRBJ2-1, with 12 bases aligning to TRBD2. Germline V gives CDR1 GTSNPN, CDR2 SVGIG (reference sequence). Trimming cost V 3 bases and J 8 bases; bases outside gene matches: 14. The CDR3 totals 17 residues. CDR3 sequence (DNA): TGTGCCTGGAGCTCCGACCGAACTAGCGGGGGGTACGATGAGCAGTTCTTC. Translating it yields CAWSSDRTSGGYDEQFF.

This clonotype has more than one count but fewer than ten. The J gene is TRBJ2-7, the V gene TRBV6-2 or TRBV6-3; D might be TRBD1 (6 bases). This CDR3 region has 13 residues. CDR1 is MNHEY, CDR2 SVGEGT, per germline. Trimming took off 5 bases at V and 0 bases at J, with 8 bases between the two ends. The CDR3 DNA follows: TGTGCCAGCAGTGGACAGTCCTCCTACGAGCAGTACTTC. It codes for CASSGQSSYEQYF.

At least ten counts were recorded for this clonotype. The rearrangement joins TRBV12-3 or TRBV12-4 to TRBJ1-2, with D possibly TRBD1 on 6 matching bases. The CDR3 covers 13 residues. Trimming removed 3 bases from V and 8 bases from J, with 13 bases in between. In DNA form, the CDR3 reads TGTGCCAGCAGTTTCGGGGGCCCACTCGGCTACACCTTC. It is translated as CASSFGGPLGYTF.

The CDR3 nucleotides are TGCGCCAGCAGCCAAGCTACAGGGGATCAGCCCCAGCATTTT. It specifies CASSQATGDQPQHF. This chain links TRBV4-1 with TRBJ1-5, with TRBD1 matching over 7 bases. Germline values: CDR1 MGHRA, CDR2 YSYEKL. After removal of 1 base from V and 5 bases from J, the junction contained 2 bases not matched to a gene. The CDR3 is made up of 14 amino acids.

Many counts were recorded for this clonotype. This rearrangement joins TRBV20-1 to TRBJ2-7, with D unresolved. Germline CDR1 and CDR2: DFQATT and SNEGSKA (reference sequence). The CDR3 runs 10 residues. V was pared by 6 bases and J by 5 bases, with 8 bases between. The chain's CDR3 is CSASRNEQYF. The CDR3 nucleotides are TGCAGTGCCTCTCGAAACGAGCAGTACTTC.

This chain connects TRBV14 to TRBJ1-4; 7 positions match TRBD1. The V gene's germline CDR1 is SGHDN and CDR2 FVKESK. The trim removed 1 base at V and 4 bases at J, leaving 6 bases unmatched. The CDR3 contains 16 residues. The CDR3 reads CASSQALTGLNEKLFF. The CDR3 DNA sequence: TGTGCCAGCAGCCAAGCCCTGACAGGGCTTAATGAAAAACTGTTTTTT.

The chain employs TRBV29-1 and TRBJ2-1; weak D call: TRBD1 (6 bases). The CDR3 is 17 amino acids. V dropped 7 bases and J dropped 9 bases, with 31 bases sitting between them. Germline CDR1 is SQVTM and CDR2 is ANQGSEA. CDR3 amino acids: CSALGVIQGSPKGEQFF. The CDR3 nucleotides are TGCAGCGCTCTGGGGGTTATACAGGGTTCCCCGAAAGGTGAGCAGTTCTTC.

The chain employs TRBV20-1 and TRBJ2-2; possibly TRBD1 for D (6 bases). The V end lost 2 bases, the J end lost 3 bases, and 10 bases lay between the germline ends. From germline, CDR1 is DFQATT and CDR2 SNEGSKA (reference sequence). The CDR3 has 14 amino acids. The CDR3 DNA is TGCAGTGCTAGAACCAGGGGCCACACCGGGGAGCTGTTTTTT. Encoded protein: CSARTRGHTGELFF.

The CDR3 here is CASSPGTPYEQFF. CDR3 coding DNA: TGTGCCAGCAGCCCAGGGACTCCCTATGAGCAGTTCTTC. The chain links TRBV7-3 to TRBJ2-1; possible D gene TRBD2, 6 bases. The CDR3 has 13 residues. The V end was cut by 5 bases, the J end by 8 bases, with 13 bases between. The V gene's germline CDR1 is SGHTA and CDR2 FQGTGA. The complete variable domain, with remaining parts taken from reference TRBV7-3 and TRBJ2-1, reads GAGVSQTPSNKVTEKGKYVELRCDPISGHTALYWYRQSLGQGPEFLIYFQGTGAADDSGLPNDRFFAVRPEGSVSTLKIQRTERGDSAVYLCASSPGTPYEQFFGPGTRLTVL.

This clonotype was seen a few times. The CDR3 loop is CATSLEIPGSAYNEQFF. CDR3 nucleotides: TGTGCCACCAGCCTAGAAATTCCCGGTAGCGCCTACAATGAGCAGTTCTTC. This chain joins TRBV15 and TRBJ2-1; tentative D call: TRBD2 (5 bases). Germline values: CDR1 LNHNV, CDR2 YYDKDF (reference sequence). Trimming cost V 5 bases and J 2 bases, with 19 bases left between them. CDR3 length equals 17 residues.

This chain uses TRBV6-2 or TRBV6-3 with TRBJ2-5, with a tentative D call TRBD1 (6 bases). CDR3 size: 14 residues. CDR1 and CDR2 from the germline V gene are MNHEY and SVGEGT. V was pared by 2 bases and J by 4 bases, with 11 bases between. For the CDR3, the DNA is TGTGCCAGCAGTTACGGGGGCTTGGGAGAGACCCAGTACTTC. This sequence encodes CASSYGGLGETQYF.

CDR3 coding DNA: TGCGCCAGCAGCCTCCAGCCCAGGGGTGACACTGAAGCTTTCTTT. Its translation: CASSLQPRGDTEAFF. The chain couples TRBV5-1 to TRBJ1-1, with D possibly matching TRBD1 (6 bases). The CDR3 is 15 amino acids. Germline-derived CDR1 and CDR2 are SGHRS and YFSETQ. Trimming stripped 4 bases from V and 3 bases from J, with 16 bases between.

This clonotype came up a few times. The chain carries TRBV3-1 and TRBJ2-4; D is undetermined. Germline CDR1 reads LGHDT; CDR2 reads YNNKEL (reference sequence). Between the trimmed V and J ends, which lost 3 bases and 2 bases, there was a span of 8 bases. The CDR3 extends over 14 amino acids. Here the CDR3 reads CASSQQSTKNIQYF. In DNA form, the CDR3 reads TGTGCCAGCAGCCAGCAAAGTACCAAAAACATTCAGTACTTC.

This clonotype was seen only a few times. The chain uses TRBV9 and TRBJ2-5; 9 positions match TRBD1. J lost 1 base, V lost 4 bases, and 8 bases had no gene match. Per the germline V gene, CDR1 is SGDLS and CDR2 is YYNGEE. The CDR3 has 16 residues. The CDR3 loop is CASSPGTGKSQETQYF. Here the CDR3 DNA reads TGTGCCAGCAGCCCGGGGACAGGGAAGAGCCAAGAGACCCAGTACTTC. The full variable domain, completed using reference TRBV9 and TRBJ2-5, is DSGVTQTPKHLITATGQRVTLRCSPRSGDLSVYWYQQSLDQGLQFLIQYYNGEERAKGNILERFSAQQFPDLHSELNLSSLELGDSALYFCASSPGTGKSQETQYFGPGTRLLVL.

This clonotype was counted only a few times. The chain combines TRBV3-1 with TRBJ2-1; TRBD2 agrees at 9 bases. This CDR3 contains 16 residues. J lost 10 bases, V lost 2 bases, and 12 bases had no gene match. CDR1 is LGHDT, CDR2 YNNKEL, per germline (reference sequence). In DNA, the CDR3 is TGTGCCAGCAGCCAACGCCCACTTTACCTAGCGGGAGAGCAGTTCTTC. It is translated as CASSQRPLYLAGEQFF.

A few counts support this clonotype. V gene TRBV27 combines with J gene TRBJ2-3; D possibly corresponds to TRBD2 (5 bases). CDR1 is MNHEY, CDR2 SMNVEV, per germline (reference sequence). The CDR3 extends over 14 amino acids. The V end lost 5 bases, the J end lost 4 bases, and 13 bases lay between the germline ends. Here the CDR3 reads CASSTRGPPDTQYF. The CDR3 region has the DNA TGTGCCAGCAGTACCCGAGGGCCCCCAGATACGCAGTATTTT.

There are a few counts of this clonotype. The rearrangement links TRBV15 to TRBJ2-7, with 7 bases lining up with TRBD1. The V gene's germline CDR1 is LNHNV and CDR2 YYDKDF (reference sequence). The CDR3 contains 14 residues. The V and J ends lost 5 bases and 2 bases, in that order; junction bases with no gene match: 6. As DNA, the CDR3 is TGTGCCACCAGCCCCCAGACAGGGCCCTACGAGCAGTACTTC. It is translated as CATSPQTGPYEQYF.

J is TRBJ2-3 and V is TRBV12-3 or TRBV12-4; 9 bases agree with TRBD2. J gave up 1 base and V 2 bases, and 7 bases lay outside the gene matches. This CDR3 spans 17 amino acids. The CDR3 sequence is CASSLTLAGTRTDTQYF. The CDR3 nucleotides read TGTGCCAGCAGTTTAACCCTAGCGGGGACTCGCACAGATACGCAGTATTTT.

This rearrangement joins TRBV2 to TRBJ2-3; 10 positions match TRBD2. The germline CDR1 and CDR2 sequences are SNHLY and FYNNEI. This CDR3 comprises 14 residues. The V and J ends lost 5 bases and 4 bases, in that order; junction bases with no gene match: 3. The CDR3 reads CASSKREGADTQYF. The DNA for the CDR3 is TGTGCCAGCAGTAAGCGGGAGGGGGCAGATACGCAGTATTTT.

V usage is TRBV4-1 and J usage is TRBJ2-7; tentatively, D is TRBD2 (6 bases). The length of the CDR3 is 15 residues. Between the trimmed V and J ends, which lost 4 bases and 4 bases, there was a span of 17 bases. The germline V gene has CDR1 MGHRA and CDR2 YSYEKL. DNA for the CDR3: TGCGCCAGCAGCCTTTCTAGCGAGCTGGGTTACGAGCAGTACTTC. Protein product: CASSLSSELGYEQYF.

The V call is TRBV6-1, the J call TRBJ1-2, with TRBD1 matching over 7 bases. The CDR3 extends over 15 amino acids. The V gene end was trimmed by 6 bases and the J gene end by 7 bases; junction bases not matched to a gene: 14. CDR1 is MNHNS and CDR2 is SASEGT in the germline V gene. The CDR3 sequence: CASSPQVGGGGGYTF. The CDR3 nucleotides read TGTGCCAGCAGCCCCCAGGTAGGGGGCGGCGGTGGCTACACCTTC.